The 21 T cell receptor beta chains below were found in one sample sequenced in a study of CD8+ T cells in alopecia areata. Treatment reported: oral pan-JAK inhibitor, 5-10 mg twice daily. Extracted RNA was reverse transcribed into cDNA, the sequencing template. Assay: immunoSEQ multiplex PCR; the TCRdb copy retains only in-frame clones and omits some. The data hold about 300,000 clones, with over 45% observed a single time. The material sequenced was CD4+ T cells sorted from blood, taken at week 24, from a patient treated with tofacitinib. The receptors originated from a human donor with alopecia areata.

The CDR3 nucleotides are TGCGCCAGCAGCACAGCGGGGGCAGGTGGTTCACCCCTCCACTTT. It is translated as CASSTAGAGGSPLHF. V gene TRBV5-1 combines with J gene TRBJ1-6; a possible D gene is TRBD1 (6 bases). In germline, CDR1 is SGHRS, CDR2 YFSETQ. Trimming took off 4 bases at V and 9 bases at J, with 17 bases between the two ends. This CDR3 contains 15 residues.

The genes are TRBV6-5 and TRBJ2-5; 14 nucleotides agree with TRBD2. V shed 6 bases and J 5 bases; nucleotides not matched to a gene: 5. This CDR3 has 15 amino acids. The germline CDR1 and CDR2 sequences are MNHEY and SVGAGI. CDR3 amino acids: CASRPRLAGGETQYF. The CDR3 bases are TGTGCCAGCAGACCCAGACTAGCGGGGGGGGAGACCCAGTACTTC.

The count of this clone is one. The chain has TRBV6-5 and TRBJ1-1; 7 bases map to TRBD1. Germline loops: CDR1 MNHEY, CDR2 SVGAGI. Trimming removed 6 bases from V and 8 bases from J; junction bases left unmatched: 9. The CDR3 spans 13 residues. The CDR3 spells CASSSPEDREAFF. The CDR3 nucleotides read TGTGCCAGCAGCTCCCCCGAGGACAGGGAAGCTTTCTTT.

The chain combines TRBV29-1 with TRBJ2-3; a weak D match, TRBD2 (6 bases). Between the trimmed V and J ends, which lost 4 bases and 1 base, there was a span of 9 bases. CDR1 and CDR2 from the germline V gene are SQVTM and ANQGSEA. CDR3 length: 13 amino acids. This CDR3 reads CSVGRVGTDTQYF. In DNA, the CDR3 is TGCAGCGTTGGGAGGGTAGGCACAGATACGCAGTATTTT.

The V call is TRBV14, the J call TRBJ1-1; no clear D. This CDR3 spans 14 amino acids. Germline V lookup: CDR1 SGHDN, CDR2 FVKESK. Trimming shortened V by 2 bases and J by 3 bases, and 10 bases separated the two germline ends. The CDR3 here is CASSQSLGYTEAFF. In DNA, the CDR3 is TGTGCCAGCAGCCAATCCCTCGGGTACACTGAAGCTTTCTTT.

The chain carries TRBV29-1 and TRBJ2-1; D call uncertain. Trimming took off 0 bases at V and 12 bases at J, with 18 bases between the two ends. The germline V gene has CDR1 SQVTM and CDR2 ANQGSEA. CDR3 length equals 14 residues. The CDR3 is CSVEDPRVRMAQFF. The DNA for the CDR3 is TGCAGCGTTGAAGATCCAAGAGTGAGAATGGCGCAGTTCTTC.

The rearrangement joins TRBV4-2 to TRBJ1-4, with unresolved D. The CDR3 runs to 15 residues. The germline V gene has CDR1 LGHNA and CDR2 YNFKEQ. V gave up 0 bases and J gave up 6 bases, with 11 bases separating them. CDR3 coding DNA: TGTGCCAGCAGCCAAGATCCCGGGAGGGATGAAAAACTGTTTTTT. Translating it yields CASSQDPGRDEKLFF.

The chain is built from TRBV19 and TRBJ1-2; 9 nucleotides line up with TRBD1. The CDR3 totals 14 residues. Germline CDR1 is LNHDA and CDR2 is SQIVND (reference sequence). V lost 6 bases and J lost 4; bases outside the gene matches: 6. In nucleotides, the CDR3 is TGTGCCAGTAGCCCAGGACAGGGGAGCTATGGCTACACCTTC. Translation: CASSPGQGSYGYTF. The full variable domain, rest sourced from reference TRBV19 and TRBJ1-2, is DGGITQSPKYLFRKEGQNVTLSCEQNLNHDAMYWYRQDPGQGLRLIYYSQIVNDFQKGDIAEGYSVSREKKESFPLTVTSAQKNPTAFYLCASSPGQGSYGYTFGSGTRLTVV.

A few counts support this clone. The chain uses TRBV13 and TRBJ2-6; D gene unclear. V shed 5 bases and J shed 1 base, with 9 bases lying between them. This CDR3 contains 15 residues. Germline assignment: CDR1 PRHDT and CDR2 FYEKMQ (reference sequence). CDR3 residues: CASSRHGSGANVLTF. DNA of the CDR3: TGTGCCAGCAGCCGGCACGGATCTGGGGCCAACGTCCTGACTTTC.

The table lists this clone with a count of one. The chain couples TRBV11-2 to TRBJ2-1; TRBD2 is a possible D gene (7 bases). Germline CDR1 SGHAT, CDR2 FQNNGV. Trimming cost V 5 bases and J 5 bases, with 19 bases left between them. CDR3 length: 16 residues. The CDR3 coding sequence is TGTGCCAGCAGCCCGTGGAGGGGGGGGTACCACAATGAGCAGTTCTTC. The encoded protein is CASSPWRGGYHNEQFF.

V is TRBV29-1 and J is TRBJ2-7; 7 bases line up with TRBD1. Germline values: CDR1 SQVTM, CDR2 ANQGSEA. The CDR3 is 13 amino acids. J lost 0 bases, V lost 7 bases, and 6 bases had no gene match. The CDR3 region is CSGSDRFSYEQYF. CDR3 nucleotide sequence: TGCAGCGGCTCGGACAGGTTCTCCTACGAGCAGTACTTC.

A few counts support this clone. V usage is TRBV11-1 and J usage is TRBJ2-1; D possibly corresponds to TRBD1 (5 bases). This CDR3 comprises 15 residues. The germline V gene encodes CDR1 SGHAT and CDR2 FQDESV (reference sequence). V shed 5 bases and J shed 2 bases, with 13 bases lying between them. As DNA, the CDR3 is TGTGCCAGCAGCCGCCGACAGACAACCTACAATGAGCAGTTCTTC. Translation gives CASSRRQTTYNEQFF.

This clone appeared once. CDR3 residues: CASSLSSGQFF. The CDR3 nucleotides read TGTGCCAGCAGCTTATCTAGCGGGCAGTTCTTC. The chain uses TRBV7-2 and TRBJ2-1, with 7 bases fitting TRBD2. J gave up 12 bases and V 2 bases, and 1 base lay outside the gene matches. The CDR3 has 11 amino acids. The germline V gene has CDR1 SGHTA and CDR2 FQGNSA.

The V and J genes are TRBV23-1 and TRBJ2-2; the D is unclear. TRBV23-1 is labeled an ORF, and its function is uncertain. Deletions cut 5 bases from V and 6 bases from J, with 4 bases between. The CDR3 sequence is 11 residues long. The CDR3 spells CASSSSGELFF. DNA of the CDR3: TGCGCCAGCAGTTCGTCCGGGGAGCTGTTTTTT.

The chain links TRBV28 to TRBJ2-1; D is perhaps TRBD1 (6 bases). The CDR3 length is 14 residues. V was pared by 7 bases and J by 9 bases, with 19 bases between. Germline assignment: CDR1 MDHEN and CDR2 SYDVKM. CDR3 DNA: TGTGCCAGCACCAGCGGACAGACCTCTGGTGAGCAGTTCTTC. The encoded protein is CASTSGQTSGEQFF.

The V and J genes are TRBV5-1 and TRBJ1-3; D perhaps matches TRBD1 (5 bases). The germline V gene encodes CDR1 SGHRS and CDR2 YFSETQ. The CDR3 loop spans 16 amino acids. Trimming shortened V by 2 bases and J by 0 bases, and 12 bases separated the two germline ends. The CDR3 loop is CASSLGEFISGNTIYF. The CDR3 DNA follows: TGCGCCAGCAGCTTAGGGGAATTTATCTCTGGAAACACCATATATTTT.

The chain has TRBV11-2 and TRBJ1-2; the match to TRBD1 covers 12 bases. J gave up 4 bases and V 6 bases, and 6 bases lay outside the gene matches. Germline-derived CDR1 and CDR2 are SGHAT and FQNNGV. CDR3 length: 15 amino acids. Written as DNA, the CDR3 is TGTGCCAGCAGGGGCGGGACAGGGGGCCCCTATGGCTACACCTTC. It is translated as CASRGGTGGPYGYTF. Together with reference TRBV11-2 and TRBJ1-2, the CDR3 gives the full variable domain: EAGVAQSPRYKIIEKRQSVAFWCNPISGHATLYWYQQILGQGPKLLIQFQNNGVVDDSQLPKDRFSAERLKGVDSTLKIQPAKLEDSAVYLCASRGGTGGPYGYTFGSGTRLTVV.

The table lists this clone with a few counts. This chain connects TRBV9 to TRBJ2-3, with 7 bases fitting TRBD2. Germline V gene lookup returns CDR1 SGDLS and CDR2 YYNGEE. The CDR3 is 12 amino acids. V lost 8 bases to trimming and J lost 5 bases; unmatched junction nucleotides: 5. In DNA form, the CDR3 reads TGTGCCAGTCAAGCGGGGAGAGATACGCAGTATTTT. This translates into CASQAGRDTQYF.

Notes on this clone: This sample includes further DNA sequences coding for the same CDR3. CDR3 coding DNA: TGTGCCAGCAGGCTAGCGGGGGGCCTGGATACGCAGTATTTT. This sequence encodes CASRLAGGLDTQYF. The J gene is TRBJ2-3, the V gene TRBV2, with 11 bases that match TRBD2. The CDR3 extends over 14 amino acids. CDR1 and CDR2 from the germline V gene are SNHLY and FYNNEI. V lost 6 bases, J lost 6 bases, and 5 bases stayed unmatched.

In nucleotides, the CDR3 is TGTGCCAGCAGCACGGTCTTACTAGCGGCCCTCCACGAGCAGTACTTC. Protein product: CASSTVLLAALHEQYF. V is TRBV27 and J is TRBJ2-7, with 8 bases lining up with TRBD2. Germline V gives CDR1 MNHEY, CDR2 SMNVEV (reference sequence). This CDR3 is built from 16 residues. J was trimmed by 5 bases and V by 6 bases; bases with no gene match: 15.

The V and J genes are TRBV29-1 and TRBJ1-1; no definite D call. CDR3 size: 13 residues. CDR1 is SQVTM, CDR2 ANQGSEA, per germline. Trimming took 4 bases from V and 2 from J, leaving 11 bases between them. The CDR3 is CSVVGRINTEAFF. The CDR3 DNA reads as TGCAGCGTTGTTGGGAGGATTAACACTGAAGCTTTCTTT. Full variable domain (outside the CDR3, taken from reference TRBV29-1 and TRBJ1-1): SAVISQKPSRDICQRGTSLTIQCQVDSQVTMMFWYRQQPGQSLTLIATANQGSEATYESGFVIDKFPISRPNLTFSTLTVSNMSPEDSSIYLCSVVGRINTEAFFGQGTRLTVV.